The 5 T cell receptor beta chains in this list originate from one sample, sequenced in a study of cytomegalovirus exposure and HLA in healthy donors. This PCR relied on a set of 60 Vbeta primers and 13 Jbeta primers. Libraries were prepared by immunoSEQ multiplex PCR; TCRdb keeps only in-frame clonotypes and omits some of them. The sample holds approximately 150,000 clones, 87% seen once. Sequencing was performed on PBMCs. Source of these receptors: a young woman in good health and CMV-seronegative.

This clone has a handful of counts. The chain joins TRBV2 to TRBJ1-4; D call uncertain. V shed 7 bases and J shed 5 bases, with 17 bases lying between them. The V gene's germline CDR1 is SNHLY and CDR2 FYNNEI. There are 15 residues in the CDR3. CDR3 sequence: CASTTPRSPNEKLFF. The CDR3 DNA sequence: TGTGCCAGCACCACTCCGAGGAGCCCAAATGAAAAACTGTTTTTT.

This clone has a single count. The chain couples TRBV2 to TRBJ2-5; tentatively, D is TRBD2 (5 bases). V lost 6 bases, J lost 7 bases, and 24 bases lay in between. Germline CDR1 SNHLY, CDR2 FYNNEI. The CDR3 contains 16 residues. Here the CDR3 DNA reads TGTGCCAGCAGCCGCCCTAAGGCCCTAGCTCTGGTGACCCAGTACTTC. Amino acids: CASSRPKALALVTQYF.

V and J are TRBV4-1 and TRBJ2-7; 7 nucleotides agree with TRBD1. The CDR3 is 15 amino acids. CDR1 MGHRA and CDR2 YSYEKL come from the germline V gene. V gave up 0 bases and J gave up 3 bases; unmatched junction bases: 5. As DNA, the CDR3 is TGCGCCAGCAGCCAAGAAGGGGGCTTTCACTACGAGCAGTACTTC. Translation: CASSQEGGFHYEQYF.

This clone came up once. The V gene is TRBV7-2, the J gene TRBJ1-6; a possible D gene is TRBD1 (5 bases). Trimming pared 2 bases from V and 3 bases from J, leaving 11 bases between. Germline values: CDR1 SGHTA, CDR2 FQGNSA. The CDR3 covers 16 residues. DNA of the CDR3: TGTGCCAGCAGCTTATCCGGGGGTTACTATAATTCACCCCTCCACTTT. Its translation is CASSLSGGYYNSPLHF.

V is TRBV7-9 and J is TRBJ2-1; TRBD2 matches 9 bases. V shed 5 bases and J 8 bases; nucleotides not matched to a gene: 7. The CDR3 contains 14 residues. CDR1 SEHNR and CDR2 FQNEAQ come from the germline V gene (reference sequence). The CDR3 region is CASSQAGGGDEQFF. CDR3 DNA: TGTGCCAGCAGCCAAGCGGGAGGCGGGGATGAGCAGTTCTTC.